A selection of T cell receptor beta chains follows, all from one sample in a study of T cells in Graves' hyperthyroidism and ophthalmopathy. TCRdb re-called the multiplex PCR reads with MiXCR, one entry per CDR3 protein. This table holds roughly 170,000 distinct CDR3 sequences, over 15% found once. The sample taken for sequencing was blood. All receptors derive from a woman aged 50 to 65 with Graves' hyperthyroidism. CDR3s include the opening cysteine and the closing phenylalanine or tryptophan. D genes are given only for firm matches. Expanded clones get a size class; other rows say once, few or many, or leave the size out.

>TRBV24-1|TRBJ2-5|-|many
TGTGCCACCAGTACCGGCGGTATGCTGACGGAGACCCAGTACTTC
CATSTGGMLTETQYF
>TRBV20-1|TRBJ2-7|-|many
TGCAGTGCTAGCTACGAGCAGTACTTC
CSASYEQYF
>TRBV20-1|TRBJ1-2|-|many
TGCAGTGCTAGGGGGAACCATGGCTACACCTTC
CSARGNHGYTF
>TRBV20-1|TRBJ2-5|-|-
TGCAGTGCTAGGAGGCCGCCCGACCAAGAGACCCAGTACTTC
CSARRPPDQETQYF
>TRBV28|TRBJ1-2|-|many
TGTGCCAGCAGTTTAGCCGGGATAGGCTACACCTTC
CASSLAGIGYTF
>TRBV5-6|TRBJ1-1|-|many
TGTGCCAGCAGTCGCAAGACTGAAGCTTTCTTT
CASSRKTEAFF
>TRBV19|TRBJ2-2|TRBD2|-
TGTGCCAGTAGTATGCCGGGACTACGGACCGGGGAGCTGTTTTTT
CASSMPGLRTGELFF
>TRBV6-1|TRBJ2-5|TRBD1|many
TGTGCCAGCAGTTCCAGAGGGACAGGGGGACAGACCCAGTACTTC
CASSSRGTGGQTQYF
>TRBV2|TRBJ2-3|TRBD1|-
TGTGCCAGCAGTGGGACAGGGCGAAGCACAGATACGCAGTATTTT
CASSGTGRSTDTQYF
>TRBV7-2|TRBJ2-7|TRBD2|many
TGTGCCAGCAGCTCGGGGGGGGGGGACTACGAGCAGTACTTC
CASSSGGGDYEQYF
>TRBV12-3/TRBV12-4|TRBJ2-3|TRBD2|many
TGTGCCAGCAGTTTACTAGCGGGGCTCACAGATACGCAGTATTTT
CASSLLAGLTDTQYF
>TRBV20-1|TRBJ2-5|TRBD2|many
TGCAGTGCTAGATCCCCATCCGAGGCGGGGGGGCGGGAGACCCAGTACTTC
CSARSPSEAGGRETQYF
>TRBV5-1|TRBJ2-2|TRBD2|many
TGCGCCAGCAGCCACTCCGGGGGGTCGAACACCGGGGAGCTGTTTTTT
CASSHSGGSNTGELFF
>TRBV19|TRBJ2-7|-|few
TGTGCCAGTAGTCCCCCAGGCGGGTCCTACGAGCAGTACTTC
CASSPPGGSYEQYF
>TRBV28|TRBJ1-1|-|many
TGTGCCAGCCGTGAGATTACGGGTGAAGCTTTCTTT
CASREITGEAFF
>TRBV18|TRBJ2-1|TRBD1|-
TGTGCCAGCTCGCTCAGCGGGACAGGGATAGGGTTCTTC
CASSLSGTGIGFF
>TRBV5-6|TRBJ1-1|-|many
TGTGCCAGCAGCTTCGACGTACTGAACACTGAAGCTTTCTTT
CASSFDVLNTEAFF
>TRBV24-1|TRBJ2-1|TRBD2|many
TGTGCCACCAGTGATTCTGCTAGCGGGTGGTACAATGAGCAGTTCTTC
CATSDSASGWYNEQFF
>TRBV7-9|TRBJ2-2|-|many
TGTGCCAGCAGCCAGAGCACACGTCCCGGGGAGCTGTTTTTT
CASSQSTRPGELFF
>TRBV7-9|TRBJ2-1|TRBD1|-
TGTGCCAGCAGCTCCCGGACAGGGGCAGGCAATGAGCAGTTCTTC
CASSSRTGAGNEQFF
>TRBV7-3|TRBJ2-2|TRBD2|many
TGTGCCAGCAGCCTGACACCGGGACTAATCTCCGGGGAGCTGTTTTTT
CASSLTPGLISGELFF
>TRBV20-1|TRBJ2-7|-|many
TGCAGTGCTAGAGACCTAACCAAGCAGTACTTC
CSARDLTKQYF
>TRBV7-9|TRBJ2-1|-|-
TGTGCCAGCAGCCCGACAGGTCCGCGAATAGGTGAGCAGTTCTTC
CASSPTGPRIGEQFF
>TRBV3-1|TRBJ1-1|-|-
TGTGCCAGCAGCTTGTCGGGCAGCCGGAACACTGAAGCTTTCTTT
CASSLSGSRNTEAFF
>TRBV2|TRBJ2-5|-|many
TGTGCCAGCAGTGAAGGCGGGGACATCCAAGAGACCCAGTACTTC
CASSEGGDIQETQYF
>TRBV20-1|TRBJ1-1|-|many
TGCAGTGCCTCCCCGGGGGGCCTAGCTTTCTTT
CSASPGGLAFF
>TRBV19|TRBJ1-3|-|-
TGTGCCAGTAACTCCCGGACGAACACCATATATTTT
CASNSRTNTIYF
>TRBV11-2|TRBJ2-1|TRBD1|many
TGTGCCAGCACCCTGACAGGGGTGGGCAATGAGCAGTTCTTC
CASTLTGVGNEQFF
>TRBV12-3/TRBV12-4|TRBJ1-5|-|-
TGTGCCAGCGCCCAAAAGGACACACCCAATCAGCCCCAGCATTTT
CASAQKDTPNQPQHF
>TRBV28|TRBJ2-1|TRBD2|-
TGTGCCAGCAGTTCTAGCGGGGGACCCTACAATGAGCAGTTCTTC
CASSSSGGPYNEQFF
>TRBV20-1|TRBJ2-5|-|many
TGCAGTGCTAGAGATGAAACGGGGGGCCTCCAAGAGACCCAGTACTTC
CSARDETGGLQETQYF